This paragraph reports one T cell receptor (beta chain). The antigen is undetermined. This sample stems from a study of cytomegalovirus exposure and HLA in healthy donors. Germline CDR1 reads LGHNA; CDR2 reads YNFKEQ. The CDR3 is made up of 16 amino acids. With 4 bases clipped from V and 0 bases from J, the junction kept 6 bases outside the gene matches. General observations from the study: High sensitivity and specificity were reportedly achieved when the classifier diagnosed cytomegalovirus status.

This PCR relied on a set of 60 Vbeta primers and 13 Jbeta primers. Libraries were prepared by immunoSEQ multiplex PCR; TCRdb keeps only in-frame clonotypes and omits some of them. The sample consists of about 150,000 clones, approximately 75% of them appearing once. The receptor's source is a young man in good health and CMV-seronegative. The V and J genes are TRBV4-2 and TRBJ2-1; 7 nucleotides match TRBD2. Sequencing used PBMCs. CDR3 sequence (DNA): TGTGCCAGCAGCCCACGGGACTACCACTCCTACAATGAGCAGTTCTTC. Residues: CASSPRDYHSYNEQFF.